This T cell receptor beta chain was obtained from a study of blood T cell repertoires in COVID-19. Enrollees, roughly 18 to 89 years old, lived in about two dozen US areas. What the recovered Cohort 3 donors had was two negative PCRs, clearance, or symptom resolution. The CDR3 sequence is 15 residues long. Germline V gene sequence: CDR1 SEHNR, CDR2 FQNEAQ (reference sequence). Between the trimmed V and J ends, which lost 6 bases and 0 bases, there was a span of 12 bases. Sequencing used immunoSEQ multiplex PCR; TCRdb keeps in-frame clones, though not all of them. The top ten hold 2.6% of the sample, which has 270,000 or so clones, about 89% seen once.

This TCR came from a woman aged 18 to 35 who had recovered from COVID-19. The rearrangement joins TRBV7-9 to TRBJ2-1, with D hard to call. The sequenced sample was PBMCs or T cells enriched from blood (not recorded which). DNA of the CDR3: TGTGCCAGCAGATATGACTCAAGCTCCTACAATGAGCAGTTCTTC. It is translated as CASRYDSSSYNEQFF.